The 17 T cell receptor beta chains below all came from one sample that was sequenced in a study of CD8+ T cells in alopecia areata. Reverse transcription of extracted RNA yielded cDNA, which provided the sequencing template. The data were produced by immunoSEQ multiplex PCR, yet TCRdb's version contains in-frame clones alone and is incomplete. The sample includes roughly 200,000 clones, roughly 64% of them seen just once. Treatment specified: oral pan-JAK inhibitor, 5-10 mg twice daily. The sample here was CD8+ T cells sorted from blood, taken at week 24, from a patient treated with tofacitinib. Receptors were obtained from a human donor with alopecia areata.

This clone came up many times. This same CDR3 is encoded by further DNA sequences in the sample. The CDR3 DNA sequence: TGTGCCAGCAGCCAAGGACGACACACAGATACGCAGTATTTT. It codes for CASSQGRHTDTQYF. This chain joins TRBV14 and TRBJ2-3; D not certain. Trimming removed 1 base from V and 2 bases from J, with 7 bases in between. The CDR3 runs 14 residues. Germline-derived CDR1 and CDR2 are SGHDN and FVKESK.

The J gene is TRBJ1-6, the V gene TRBV2, with D uncertain. V was shortened by 9 bases and J by 7 bases, with 7 bases between the two germline ends. This CDR3 has 11 amino acids. Germline V gene lookup returns CDR1 SNHLY and CDR2 FYNNEI. The CDR3 bases are TGTGCCAGAGGCCTCAATTCACCCCTCCACTTT. As protein: CARGLNSPLHF.

Points on this clone: Different DNA sequences within this sample yield the same CDR3. The chain links TRBV30 to TRBJ1-5; D uncertain. V dropped 1 base and J dropped 2 bases, with 6 bases sitting between them. Germline CDR1 reads GTSNPN; CDR2 reads SVGIG (reference sequence). This CDR3 contains 13 residues. CDR3 DNA: TGTGCCTGGAGTGCCGGGGGCAATCAGCCCCAGCATTTT. Translation: CAWSAGGNQPQHF.

This clone was counted between two and nine times. The V and J genes are TRBV7-8 and TRBJ2-5; TRBD2 matches 7 bases. Germline V gene lookup returns CDR1 SGHVS and CDR2 FQNEAQ. V dropped 1 base and J dropped 5; count of bases not matched to a gene: 7. CDR3 length equals 15 residues. The CDR3 region has the DNA TGTGCCAGCAGCTTAGGGTGGGGGGGTCAGGAGACCCAGTACTTC. Its protein is CASSLGWGGQETQYF.

The chain carries TRBV2 and TRBJ1-5; unclear D gene. Trimming cost V 8 bases and J 4 bases, with 12 bases left between them. Germline V gene lookup returns CDR1 SNHLY and CDR2 FYNNEI. The CDR3 consists of 13 residues. The CDR3 DNA reads TGTGCCAGCTTTTTCACTGGGAATCAGCCCCAGCATTTT. Its translation is CASFFTGNQPQHF.

CDR3 loop: CASSATGIDGYTF. In DNA form, the CDR3 reads TGTGCCAGCAGTGCAACAGGGATCGATGGCTACACCTTC. The genes are TRBV27 and TRBJ1-2; D possibly corresponds to TRBD1 (6 bases). CDR1 and CDR2 (germline): MNHEY, SMNVEV (reference sequence). Trimming removed 5 bases at V and 6 bases at J, with 13 bases between. This CDR3 has 13 residues.

The chain is built from TRBV2 and TRBJ2-3; D uncertain. Germline CDR1 reads SNHLY; CDR2 reads FYNNEI. This CDR3 is built from 13 residues. V gave up 10 bases and J gave up 3 bases, with 14 bases separating them. CDR3 amino acids: CATHDGSTDTQYF. The CDR3 DNA sequence: TGTGCCACTCACGACGGTTCGACAGATACGCAGTATTTT.

The chain recombines TRBV19 with TRBJ1-2, with a tentative D call TRBD1 (6 bases). Trimming took 1 base from V and 7 from J, leaving 7 bases between them. The CDR3 sequence is 12 residues long. Germline values: CDR1 LNHDA, CDR2 SQIVND (reference sequence). As DNA, the CDR3 is TGTGCCAGTAGTATAGCAGGGGCTGGCTACACCTTC. Translation gives CASSIAGAGYTF. The complete variable domain, with remaining parts taken from reference TRBV19 and TRBJ1-2, reads DGGITQSPKYLFRKEGQNVTLSCEQNLNHDAMYWYRQDPGQGLRLIYYSQIVNDFQKGDIAEGYSVSREKKESFPLTVTSAQKNPTAFYLCASSIAGAGYTFGSGTRLTVV.

This clone has a handful of counts. The chain is built from TRBV11-2 and TRBJ2-3; D uncertain. Germline CDR1 is SGHAT and CDR2 is FQNNGV. The CDR3 length is 11 residues. V gave up 10 bases and J gave up 6 bases, with 11 bases separating them. In DNA, the CDR3 is TGTGCCACCCTCGGTGGTGATACGCAGTATTTT. Its translation: CATLGGDTQYF.

V usage is TRBV5-6 and J usage is TRBJ2-3, with a weak D call TRBD2 (5 bases). This CDR3 contains 14 residues. Germline CDR1 is SGHDT and CDR2 is YYEEEE. V was clipped by 0 bases and J by 7 bases, with 12 bases between them. CDR3 sequence (DNA): TGTGCCAGCAGCTTGGGTGCTAGCCCAAATACGCAGTATTTT. Its translation is CASSLGASPNTQYF.

This clone was recorded only once. The chain links TRBV5-1 to TRBJ1-5; 9 positions match TRBD1. The CDR3 has 15 amino acids. Germline CDR1 reads SGHRS; CDR2 reads YFSETQ. V lost 2 bases and J lost 6; bases outside the gene matches: 6. The CDR3 loop reads CASSLTGGAGQPQHF. In DNA form, the CDR3 reads TGCGCCAGCAGCTTAACAGGGGGCGCGGGTCAGCCCCAGCATTTT.

The gene calls are TRBV4-1 and TRBJ1-1; 7 bases line up with TRBD1. This CDR3 is built from 15 residues. Germline assignment: CDR1 MGHRA and CDR2 YSYEKL. With V trimmed by 1 base and J by 0 bases, 2 bases remained unmatched. DNA of the CDR3: TGCGCCAGCAGCCAAGGACAGGGCTTGAACACTGAAGCTTTCTTT. Residues: CASSQGQGLNTEAFF.

The chain is built from TRBV7-8 and TRBJ2-4; 11 bases align to TRBD1. CDR1 is SGHVS, CDR2 FQNEAQ, per germline. Trimming took 2 bases from V and 5 from J; bases not matched to a gene: 14. The CDR3 totals 19 residues. For the CDR3, the DNA is TGTGCCAGCAGCTTACTTGGGACAGGGACAGGGGGGTATCAAAACATTCAGTACTTC. Protein: CASSLLGTGTGGYQNIQYF.

The chain carries TRBV27 and TRBJ2-7; D is ambiguous. The CDR3 runs to 15 residues. CDR1 and CDR2 (germline): MNHEY, SMNVEV (reference sequence). With 5 bases removed from V and 2 bases from J, the gap between germline ends came to 16 bases. For the CDR3, the DNA is TGTGCCAGCAGTGTAATGGGGAAAGAGACCTACGAGCAGTACTTC. This gives the protein CASSVMGKETYEQYF.

This clone was counted a few times. The chain combines TRBV23-1 with TRBJ2-1, with 9 nucleotides matching TRBD1. TRBV23-1 is treated as an ORF (open reading frame) with a function not yet certain. This CDR3 has 16 residues. V dropped 4 bases and J dropped 0; count of bases not matched to a gene: 4. The chain's CDR3 is CASSRGQGGSYNEQFF. The DNA for the CDR3 is TGCGCCAGCAGTCGGGGACAGGGAGGCTCCTACAATGAGCAGTTCTTC.

The chain recombines TRBV29-1 with TRBJ2-7; TRBD1 is a possible D gene (6 bases). There are 14 residues in the CDR3. V was cut by 0 bases and J by 3 bases, with 12 bases left in between. The germline V gene has CDR1 SQVTM and CDR2 ANQGSEA. The CDR3 nucleotides are TGCAGCGTTGAAGATCCAAAAGGGGGCTACGAGCAGTACTTC. It specifies CSVEDPKGGYEQYF.

The V gene is TRBV7-2, the J gene TRBJ1-5; D is ambiguous. Trimming cost V 1 base and J 0 bases, with 10 bases left between them. This CDR3 comprises 16 residues. Germline V gene data show CDR1 as SGHTA and CDR2 as FQGNSA. CDR3 residues: CASSLDFASSNQPQHF. The CDR3 coding sequence is TGTGCCAGCAGCTTAGATTTCGCCAGTAGCAATCAGCCCCAGCATTTT.